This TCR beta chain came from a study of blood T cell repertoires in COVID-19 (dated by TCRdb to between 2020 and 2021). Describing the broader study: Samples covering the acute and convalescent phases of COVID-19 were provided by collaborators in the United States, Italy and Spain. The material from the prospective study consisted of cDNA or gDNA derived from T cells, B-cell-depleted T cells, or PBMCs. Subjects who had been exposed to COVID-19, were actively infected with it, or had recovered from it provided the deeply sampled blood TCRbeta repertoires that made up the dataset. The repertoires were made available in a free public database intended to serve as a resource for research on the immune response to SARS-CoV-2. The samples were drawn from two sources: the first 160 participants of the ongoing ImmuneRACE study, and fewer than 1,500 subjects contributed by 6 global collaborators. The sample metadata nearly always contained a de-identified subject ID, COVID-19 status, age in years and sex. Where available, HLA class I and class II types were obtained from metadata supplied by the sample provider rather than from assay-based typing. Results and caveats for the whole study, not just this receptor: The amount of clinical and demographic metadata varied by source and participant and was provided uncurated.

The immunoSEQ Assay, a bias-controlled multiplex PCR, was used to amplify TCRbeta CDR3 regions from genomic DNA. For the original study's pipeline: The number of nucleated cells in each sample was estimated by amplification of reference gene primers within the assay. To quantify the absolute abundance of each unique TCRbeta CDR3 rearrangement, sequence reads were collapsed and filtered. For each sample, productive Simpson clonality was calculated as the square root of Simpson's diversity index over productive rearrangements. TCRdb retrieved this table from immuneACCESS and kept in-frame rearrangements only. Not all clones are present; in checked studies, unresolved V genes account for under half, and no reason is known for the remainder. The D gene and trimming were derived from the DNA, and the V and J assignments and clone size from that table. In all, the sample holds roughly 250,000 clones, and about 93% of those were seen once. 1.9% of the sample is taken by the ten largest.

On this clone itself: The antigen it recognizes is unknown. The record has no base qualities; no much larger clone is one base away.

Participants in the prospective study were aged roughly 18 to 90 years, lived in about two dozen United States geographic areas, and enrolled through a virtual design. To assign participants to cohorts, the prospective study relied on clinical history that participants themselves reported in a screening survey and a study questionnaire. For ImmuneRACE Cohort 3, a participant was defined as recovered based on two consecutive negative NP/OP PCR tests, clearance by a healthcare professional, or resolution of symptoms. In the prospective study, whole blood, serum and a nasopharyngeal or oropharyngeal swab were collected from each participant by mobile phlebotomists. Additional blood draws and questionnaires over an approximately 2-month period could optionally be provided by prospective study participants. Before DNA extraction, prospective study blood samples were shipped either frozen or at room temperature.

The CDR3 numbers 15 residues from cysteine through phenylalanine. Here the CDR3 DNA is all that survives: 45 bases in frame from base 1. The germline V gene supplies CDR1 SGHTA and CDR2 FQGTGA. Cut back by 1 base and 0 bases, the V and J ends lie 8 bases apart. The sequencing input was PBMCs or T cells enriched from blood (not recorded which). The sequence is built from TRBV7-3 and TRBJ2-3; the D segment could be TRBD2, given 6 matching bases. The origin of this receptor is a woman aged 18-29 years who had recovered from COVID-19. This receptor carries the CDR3 CASSLRGTSTDTQYF. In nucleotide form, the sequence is TGTGCCAGCAGCTTAAGGGGGACTAGCACAGATACGCAGTATTTT.